The 3 T cell receptor beta chains reported below all come from one sample, sequenced in a study of siplizumab effects on memory and regulatory T cells. Data came from immunoSEQ multiplex PCR; TCRdb stores just in-frame clones and leaves some out. The sample contains about 82,000 clones, about 91% of which appear only once. The sequencing input was Tregs sorted from blood. These receptors were taken from a human donor in good health.

V and J are TRBV27 and TRBJ2-1; 9 bases align to TRBD2. Germline V lookup: CDR1 MNHEY, CDR2 SMNVEV (reference sequence). The CDR3 is 15 amino acids. The J segment lost 5 bases and the V segment lost 2 bases, leaving 4 bases of the junction unmatched. CDR3 sequence (DNA): TGTGCCAGCAGTTTACCCCTAGCGGGGCACAATGAGCAGTTCTTC. This encodes CASSLPLAGHNEQFF.

The chain joins TRBV28 to TRBJ2-2; D is unclear. This CDR3 contains 11 residues. V lost 8 bases to trimming and J lost 7 bases, with 8 bases between them. Germline V CDR1 and CDR2: MDHEN, SYDVKM. Here the CDR3 reads CASGSGGELFF. The CDR3 DNA follows: TGTGCCAGCGGGTCGGGCGGGGAGCTGTTTTTT.

V gene TRBV2 combines with J gene TRBJ2-5; TRBD2 is a possible D gene (6 bases). Germline V gene data show CDR1 as SNHLY and CDR2 as FYNNEI. V was clipped by 6 bases and J by 1 base, with 12 bases between them. CDR3 length equals 14 residues. CDR3 amino acids: CASSLGLFQETQYF. The CDR3 bases are TGTGCCAGCAGCCTCGGACTATTCCAAGAGACCCAGTACTTC. The full variable domain, its missing parts supplied by reference TRBV2 and TRBJ2-5, is EPEVTQTPSHQVTQMGQEVILRCVPISNHLYFYWYRQILGQKVEFLVSFYNNEISEKSEIFDDQFSVERPDGSNFTLKIRSTKLEDSAMYFCASSLGLFQETQYFGPGTRLLVL.